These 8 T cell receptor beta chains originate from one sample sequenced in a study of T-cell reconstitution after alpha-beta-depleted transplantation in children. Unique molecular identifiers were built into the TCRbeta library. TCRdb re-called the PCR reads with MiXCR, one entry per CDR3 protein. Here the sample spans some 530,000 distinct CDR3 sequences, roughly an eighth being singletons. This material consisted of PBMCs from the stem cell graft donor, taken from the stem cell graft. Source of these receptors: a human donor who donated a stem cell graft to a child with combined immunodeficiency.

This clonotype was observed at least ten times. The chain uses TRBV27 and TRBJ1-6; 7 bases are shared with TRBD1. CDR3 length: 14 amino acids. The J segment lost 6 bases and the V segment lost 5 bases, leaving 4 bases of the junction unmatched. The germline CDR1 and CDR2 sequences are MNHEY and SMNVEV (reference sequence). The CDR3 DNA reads TGTGCCAGCAGTCCCGGGACAGCTAATTCACCCCTCCACTTT. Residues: CASSPGTANSPLHF.

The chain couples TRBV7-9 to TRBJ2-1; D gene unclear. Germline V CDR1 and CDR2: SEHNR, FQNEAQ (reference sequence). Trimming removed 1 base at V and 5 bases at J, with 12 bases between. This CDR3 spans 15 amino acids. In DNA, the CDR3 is TGTGCCAGCAGCTTAGACGGGTTTGGTAACAATGAGCAGTTCTTC. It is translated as CASSLDGFGNNEQFF.

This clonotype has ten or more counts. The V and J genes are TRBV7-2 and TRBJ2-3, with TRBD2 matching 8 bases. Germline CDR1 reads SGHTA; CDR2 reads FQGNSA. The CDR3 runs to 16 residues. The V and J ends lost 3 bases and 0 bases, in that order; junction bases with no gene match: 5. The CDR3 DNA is TGTGCCAGCAGCTTCTACGGGGGGGTGAGCACAGATACGCAGTATTTT. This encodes CASSFYGGVSTDTQYF.

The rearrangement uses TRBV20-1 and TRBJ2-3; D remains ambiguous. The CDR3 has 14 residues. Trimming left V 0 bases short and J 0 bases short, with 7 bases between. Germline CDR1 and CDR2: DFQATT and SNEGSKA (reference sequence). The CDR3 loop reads CSAREPSSTDTQYF. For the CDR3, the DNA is TGCAGTGCTAGAGAGCCCTCAAGCACAGATACGCAGTATTTT.

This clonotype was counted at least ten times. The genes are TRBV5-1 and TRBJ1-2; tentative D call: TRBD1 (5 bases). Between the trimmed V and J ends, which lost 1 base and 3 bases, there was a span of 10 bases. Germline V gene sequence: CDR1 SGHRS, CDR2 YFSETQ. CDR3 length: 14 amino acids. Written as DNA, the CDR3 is TGCGCCAGCAGCTTGCGGCAGGGCGACTATGGCTACACCTTC. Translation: CASSLRQGDYGYTF. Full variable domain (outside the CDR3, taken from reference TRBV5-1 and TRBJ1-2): KAGVTQTPRYLIKTRGQQVTLSCSPISGHRSVSWYQQTPGQGLQFLFEYFSETQRNKGNFPGRFSGRQFSNSRSEMNVSTLELGDSALYLCASSLRQGDYGYTFGSGTRLTVV.

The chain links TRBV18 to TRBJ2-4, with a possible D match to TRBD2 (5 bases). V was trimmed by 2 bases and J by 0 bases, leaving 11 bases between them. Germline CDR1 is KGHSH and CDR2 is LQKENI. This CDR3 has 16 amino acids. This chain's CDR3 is CASSPTTGLAKNIQYF. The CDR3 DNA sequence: TGTGCCAGCTCACCAACGACCGGACTAGCCAAAAACATTCAGTACTTC.

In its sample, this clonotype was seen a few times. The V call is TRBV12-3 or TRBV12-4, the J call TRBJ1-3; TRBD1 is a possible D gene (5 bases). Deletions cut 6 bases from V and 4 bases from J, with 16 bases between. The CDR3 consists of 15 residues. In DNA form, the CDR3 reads TGTGCCAGCAGAGCGGGGCAGGTATCGGGAAACACCATATATTTT. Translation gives CASRAGQVSGNTIYF.

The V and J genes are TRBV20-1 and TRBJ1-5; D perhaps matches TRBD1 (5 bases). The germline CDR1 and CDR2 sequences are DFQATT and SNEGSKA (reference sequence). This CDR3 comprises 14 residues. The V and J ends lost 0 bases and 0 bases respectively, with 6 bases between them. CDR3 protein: CSARDQGSNQPQHF. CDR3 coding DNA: TGCAGTGCTAGAGATCAGGGTAGCAATCAGCCCCAGCATTTT.